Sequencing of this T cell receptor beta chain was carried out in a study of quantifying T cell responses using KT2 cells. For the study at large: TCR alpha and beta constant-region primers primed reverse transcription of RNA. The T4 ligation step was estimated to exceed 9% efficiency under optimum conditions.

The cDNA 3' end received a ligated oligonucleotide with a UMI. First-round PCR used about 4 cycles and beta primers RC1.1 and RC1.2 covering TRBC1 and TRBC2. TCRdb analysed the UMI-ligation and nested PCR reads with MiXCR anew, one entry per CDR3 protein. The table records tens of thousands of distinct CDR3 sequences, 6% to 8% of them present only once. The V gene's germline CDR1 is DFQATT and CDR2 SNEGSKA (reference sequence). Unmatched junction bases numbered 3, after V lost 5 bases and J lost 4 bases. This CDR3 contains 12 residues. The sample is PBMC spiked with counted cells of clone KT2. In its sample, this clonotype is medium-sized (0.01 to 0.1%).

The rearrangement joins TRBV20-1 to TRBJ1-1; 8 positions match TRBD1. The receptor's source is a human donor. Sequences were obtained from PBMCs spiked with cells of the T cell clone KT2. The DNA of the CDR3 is TGCAGTGCTCGTGGACAGGGCACTGAAGCTTTCTTT. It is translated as CSARGQGTEAFF.